The 27 T cell receptor beta chains below come from one sample, sequenced in a study of T cells after yellow fever vaccination. TCRdb processed the 5' RACE reads anew with MiXCR; each CDR3 protein has one entry. The table records about 320,000 distinct CDR3 sequences, approximately 4.5% of them present only once. The sample was PBMCs, taken 15 days after the yellow fever booster vaccination. The receptors come from a young man who received the YFV17D yellow fever vaccine.

V usage is TRBV4-1 and J usage is TRBJ2-2; maybe TRBD2 (5 bases). CDR3 size: 14 residues. Trimming cost V 5 bases and J 4 bases, with 11 bases left between them. Germline V CDR1 and CDR2: MGHRA, YSYEKL. As DNA, the CDR3 is TGCGCCAGCAGCGTAGAGGGTCTCACCGGGGAGCTGTTTTTT. This gives the protein CASSVEGLTGELFF.

This clonotype was picked up many times. The V and J genes are TRBV5-1 and TRBJ1-4; D is undetermined. The ends were cut back, 1 base at V and 10 bases at J, with 17 bases in the middle. Germline CDR1 SGHRS, CDR2 YFSETQ. The CDR3 runs to 15 residues. The CDR3 reads CASSLRSGELGKLFF. The CDR3 coding sequence is TGCGCCAGCAGCTTGCGGTCTGGGGAATTGGGAAAACTGTTTTTT.

There are a few counts of this clonotype. The gene calls are TRBV2 and TRBJ1-4, with unresolved D. The CDR3 has 11 residues. Germline V gene lookup returns CDR1 SNHLY and CDR2 FYNNEI. Trimming pared 3 bases from V and 14 bases from J, leaving 10 bases between. As DNA, the CDR3 is TGTGCCAGCAGTGACTCAGTAGTTCTGTTTTTT. It yields the protein CASSDSVVLFF. The whole variable domain, filled in from reference TRBV2 and TRBJ1-4, reads EPEVTQTPSHQVTQMGQEVILRCVPISNHLYFYWYRQILGQKVEFLVSFYNNEISEKSEIFDDQFSVERPDGSNFTLKIRSTKLEDSAMYFCASSDSVVLFFGSGTQLSVL.

There are many counts of this clonotype. The rearrangement joins TRBV4-3 to TRBJ2-1; tentative D call: TRBD2 (6 bases). Germline V lookup: CDR1 LGHNA, CDR2 YSLEER. Trimming pared 0 bases from V and 2 bases from J, leaving 8 bases between. This CDR3 has 15 amino acids. CDR3 nucleotides: TGCGCCAGCAGCCAAGAGGCTAGCGCCTACAATGAGCAGTTCTTC. Its protein is CASSQEASAYNEQFF.

This chain joins TRBV6-5 and TRBJ1-1, with D possibly matching TRBD1 (5 bases). Germline-derived CDR1 and CDR2 are MNHEY and SVGAGI. With 2 bases removed from V and 0 bases from J, the gap between germline ends came to 16 bases. The CDR3 totals 17 residues. CDR3 in DNA: TGTGCCAGCAGTTACGGGGGTTTTGGGGGGGTGAACACTGAAGCTTTCTTT. Amino acids: CASSYGGFGGVNTEAFF.

This clonotype was seen at least ten times. The chain has TRBV15 and TRBJ1-4, with D maybe TRBD1 (5 bases). Per germline, CDR1 LNHNV and CDR2 YYDKDF (reference sequence). There are 15 residues in the CDR3. V was trimmed by 3 bases and J by 5 bases, leaving 13 bases between them. The CDR3 DNA sequence: TGTGCCACCAGCAGGGCCGGGGCCGGGAATGAAAAACTGTTTTTT. Protein product: CATSRAGAGNEKLFF.

This clonotype was seen ten or more times. V and J are TRBV5-1 and TRBJ2-1, with 8 bases fitting TRBD2. Germline V gives CDR1 SGHRS, CDR2 YFSETQ. The CDR3 consists of 16 residues. Losses at the gene ends were 6 bases for V and 3 bases for J; bases not matched to a gene: 11. In nucleotides, the CDR3 is TGCGCCAGCACCCCCCCTGGGGCGGGGGGCTACAATGAGCAGTTCTTC. It is translated as CASTPPGAGGYNEQFF.

This clonotype was found a few times. This chain joins TRBV12-3 or TRBV12-4 and TRBJ2-3; a weak D match, TRBD2 (5 bases). The CDR3 extends over 16 amino acids. With 6 bases removed from V and 5 bases from J, the gap between germline ends came to 21 bases. The CDR3 DNA sequence: TGTGCCAGCAGCCCCCTACTAGGGCCTTGGGTAGATACGCAGTATTTT. Translated: CASSPLLGPWVDTQYF.

This clonotype has at least ten counts. The chain employs TRBV7-7 and TRBJ2-5; possible D gene TRBD1, 5 bases. The V end was cut by 2 bases, the J end by 3 bases, with 7 bases between. Germline assignment: CDR1 SSHAT and CDR2 FNYEAQ (reference sequence). This CDR3 region has 13 residues. CDR3: CASSLTGEETQYF. The CDR3 bases are TGTGCCAGCAGCTTAACAGGAGAAGAGACCCAGTACTTC.

The chain has TRBV3-1 and TRBJ1-5; 12 bases map to TRBD1. Trimming at V came to 5 bases and at J to 7 bases, leaving 6 bases not matched to a gene. CDR1 is LGHDT and CDR2 is YNNKEL in the germline V gene (reference sequence). The CDR3 loop spans 15 amino acids. The DNA of the CDR3 is TGTGCCAGCAGCACCGGGACAGGGGGCTGGCAGCCCCAGCATTTT. Its translation: CASSTGTGGWQPQHF.

Worth noting for this clonotype: At one end the junction does not follow the germline gene, possibly because of a read error. The CDR3 loop is CASSPLPGQGFGELYF. In DNA form, the CDR3 reads TGTGCCAGCAGCCCTCTTCCGGGACAGGGGTTCGGGGAGCTGTATTTT. The rearrangement links TRBV4-2 to TRBJ2-2; 10 positions agree with TRBD1. CDR1 LGHNA and CDR2 YNFKEQ come from the germline V gene. The CDR3 sequence is 16 residues long.

This chain links TRBV5-4 with TRBJ2-3, with D possibly called TRBD1 or TRBD2 (5 bases each). The V end lost 2 bases, the J end lost 2 bases, and 9 bases lay between the germline ends. Per the germline V gene, CDR1 is SGHNT and CDR2 is YYREEE (reference sequence). The CDR3 totals 14 residues. Here the CDR3 DNA reads TGTGCCAGCAGCTTAGGGGAGTCCACAGATACGCAGTATTTT. It codes for CASSLGESTDTQYF.

This clonotype was found a few times. V gene TRBV4-3 combines with J gene TRBJ2-5, with 10 bases matching TRBD2. CDR3 size: 15 residues. The germline gives CDR1 LGHNA, CDR2 YSLEER. The trim removed 1 base at V and 4 bases at J, leaving 3 bases unmatched. The CDR3 spells CASSQVLAGSETQYF. The CDR3 bases are TGCGCCAGCAGCCAAGTACTAGCGGGGTCAGAGACCCAGTACTTC.

This clonotype appeared many times. The CDR3 region has the DNA TGTGCCAGCAACTTCGGACAGGGGAACACCGGGGAGCTGTTTTTT. This translates into CASNFGQGNTGELFF. The V gene is TRBV7-9, the J gene TRBJ2-2, with 8 bases lining up with TRBD1. This CDR3 is built from 15 residues. V gave up 7 bases and J gave up 1 base; unmatched junction bases: 5. CDR1 and CDR2 from the germline V gene are SEHNR and FQNEAQ (reference sequence).

The V call is TRBV24-1, the J call TRBJ1-5; TRBD1 aligns across 7 bases. Germline lookup yields CDR1 KGHDR and CDR2 SFDVKD. The CDR3 is 17 amino acids. V shed 0 bases, J shed 5 bases, and the junction held 9 bases outside the gene matches. The CDR3 region is CATSDLYQGGYDQPQHF. DNA of the CDR3: TGTGCCACCAGTGATTTGTACCAGGGGGGGTACGATCAGCCCCAGCATTTT.

The sample holds many counts of this clonotype. V and J are TRBV7-2 and TRBJ2-7; 7 bases fit TRBD1. This CDR3 contains 13 residues. CDR1 SGHTA and CDR2 FQGNSA come from the germline V gene. V shed 5 bases, J shed 3 bases, and the junction held 4 bases outside the gene matches. CDR3 DNA sequence: TGTGCCAGCAGCCAGGACAGGTTCTACGAGCAGTACTTC. Protein: CASSQDRFYEQYF.

This clonotype occurred many times. The V and J genes are TRBV7-6 and TRBJ2-5; TRBD1 matches 8 bases. Germline-derived CDR1 and CDR2 are SGHVS and FNYEAQ. Trimming removed 7 bases from V and 1 base from J; junction bases left unmatched: 8. CDR3 length equals 15 residues. The CDR3 reads CASTTGDSIQETQYF. The CDR3 region has the DNA TGTGCCAGCACGACAGGGGACAGCATCCAAGAGACCCAGTACTTC.

This clonotype was recorded many times. The chain recombines TRBV6-5 with TRBJ2-4; 7 bases line up with TRBD2. With 0 bases clipped from V and 9 bases from J, the junction kept 2 bases outside the gene matches. The CDR3 covers 13 residues. Germline CDR1 is MNHEY and CDR2 is SVGAGI. The CDR3 sequence: CASSYSPGGIQYF. DNA of the CDR3: TGTGCCAGCAGTTACTCCCCGGGGGGCATTCAGTACTTC.

This clonotype was observed at least ten times. This chain uses TRBV29-1 with TRBJ2-3; unclear D gene. CDR3 length equals 13 residues. V gave up 0 bases and J gave up 3 bases, with 7 bases separating them. The germline CDR1 and CDR2 sequences are SQVTM and ANQGSEA. The CDR3 DNA follows: TGCAGCGTTGAAGATGGGCTGACAGATACGCAGTATTTT. This codes for CSVEDGLTDTQYF.

This clonotype was seen at least ten times. The chain carries TRBV4-1 and TRBJ1-4, with D perhaps TRBD1 (6 bases). The V gene lost 1 base and the J gene lost 7 bases, with 10 bases spanning the gap. This CDR3 spans 14 amino acids. Germline loops: CDR1 MGHRA, CDR2 YSYEKL. The CDR3 sequence: CASSQAGGGEKLFF. CDR3 sequence (DNA): TGCGCCAGCAGCCAAGCTGGGGGCGGTGAAAAACTGTTTTTT.

This clonotype was seen only a few times. The chain couples TRBV5-1 to TRBJ1-1; D is possibly TRBD1 (5 bases). V was trimmed by 0 bases and J by 8 bases, leaving 14 bases between them. The CDR3 runs 14 residues. The germline V gene encodes CDR1 SGHRS and CDR2 YFSETQ. Here the CDR3 DNA reads TGCGCCAGCAGCTTGGGTGCAGGGCGTCTGGAAGCTTTCTTT. Translated, it gives CASSLGAGRLEAFF.

There are a few counts of this clonotype. The V call is TRBV2, the J call TRBJ1-5, with TRBD1 matching 7 bases. Germline V CDR1 and CDR2: SNHLY, FYNNEI. Trimming cost V 6 bases and J 5 bases; bases outside gene matches: 7. CDR3 length: 14 amino acids. CDR3: CASRAKGAYQPQHF. The CDR3 DNA is TGTGCCAGCAGGGCAAAGGGGGCTTATCAGCCCCAGCATTTT.

This clonotype was seen only a few times. The chain uses TRBV9 and TRBJ2-6, with 7 bases aligning to TRBD2. In germline, CDR1 is SGDLS, CDR2 YYNGEE. V shed 4 bases and J 0 bases; nucleotides not matched to a gene: 10. The CDR3 length is 18 residues. CDR3 amino acids: CASSKSSGWNSGANVLTF. The CDR3 DNA is TGTGCCAGCAGCAAATCTAGCGGATGGAACTCTGGGGCCAACGTCCTGACTTTC.

This clonotype was seen ten or more times. This chain uses TRBV20-1 with TRBJ1-4, with 7 positions matching TRBD1. V trimming: 5 bases; J trimming: 5 bases; junction bases outside the gene matches: 5. Germline loops: CDR1 DFQATT, CDR2 SNEGSKA (reference sequence). The CDR3 has 13 residues. The CDR3 sequence is CSARGTVNEKLFF. DNA of the CDR3: TGCAGTGCTCGCGGGACAGTGAATGAAAAACTGTTTTTT.

The rearrangement uses TRBV12-3 or TRBV12-4 and TRBJ2-5; 9 bases align to TRBD1. V lost 6 bases and J lost 6; bases outside the gene matches: 5. The CDR3 is 13 amino acids. The CDR3 nucleotides read TGTGCCAGCAGGGGGACAGGGCCCAAGACCCAGTACTTC. Protein product: CASRGTGPKTQYF.

This clonotype was seen many times. This chain links TRBV4-1 with TRBJ1-2; D uncertain. CDR3 length equals 18 residues. Trimming cost V 2 bases and J 4 bases, with 23 bases left between them. Per germline, CDR1 MGHRA and CDR2 YSYEKL. CDR3 bases: TGCGCCAGCAGCCAAACGTACCCTCAGGTGCTAGTTGGCTATGGCTACACCTTC. Encoded protein: CASSQTYPQVLVGYGYTF.

This rearrangement joins TRBV11-2 to TRBJ2-3; 10 positions match TRBD2. Germline V CDR1 and CDR2: SGHAT, FQNNGV. This CDR3 is 17 amino acids long. V dropped 4 bases and J dropped 0; count of bases not matched to a gene: 7. The CDR3: CASSYLAGAASTDTQYF. The CDR3 DNA reads as TGTGCCAGCAGCTACCTAGCGGGAGCCGCTAGCACAGATACGCAGTATTTT. Based on the CDR3 plus reference TRBV11-2 and TRBJ2-3, the full variable domain is EAGVAQSPRYKIIEKRQSVAFWCNPISGHATLYWYQQILGQGPKLLIQFQNNGVVDDSQLPKDRFSAERLKGVDSTLKIQPAKLEDSAVYLCASSYLAGAASTDTQYFGPGTRLTVL.